This TCR beta chain was documented in a study of blood T cell repertoires in COVID-19. Germline V gives CDR1 MNHNY, CDR2 SVGAGI (reference sequence). The CDR3 consists of 15 residues. V was cut by 6 bases and J by 1 base, with 15 bases left in between. Sequencing was performed with immunoSEQ multiplex PCR; in TCRdb, only in-frame clones are kept and a portion is missing. The repertoire consists of 350,000 to 450,000 clones, with roughly 90% occurring once and the leading ten covering roughly 1.5%. This TCR was recovered from a middle-aged woman with COVID-19, enrolled during active disease. The chain joins TRBV6-6 to TRBJ1-1; D ambiguous. The source material was peripheral blood. CDR3 residues: CASSWRTVANTEAFF. In DNA form, the CDR3 reads TGTGCCAGCAGCTGGAGGACGGTGGCGAACACTGAAGCTTTCTTT.